The 30 T cell receptor beta chains below were found in one sample sequenced in a study of T cells after yellow fever vaccination. TCRdb reprocessed the 5' RACE reads with MiXCR, giving one entry per CDR3 protein. The data hold a few hundred thousand distinct CDR3 sequences, with about 6.6% observed a single time. Sequenced here: PBMCs, sampled roughly 45 days after the first yellow fever vaccination. These TCRs come from a man between 18 and 29 years old who received the YFV17D yellow fever vaccine.

The chain has TRBV7-9 and TRBJ2-1; 7 positions match TRBD1. There are 15 residues in the CDR3. The V gene's germline CDR1 is SEHNR and CDR2 FQNEAQ (reference sequence). With 5 bases clipped from V and 5 bases from J, the junction kept 9 bases outside the gene matches. CDR3: CASSLSAGTDNEQFF. The DNA for the CDR3 is TGTGCCAGCAGCCTCTCGGCCGGGACAGACAATGAGCAGTTCTTC.

The V call is TRBV19, the J call TRBJ2-1; no definite D call. Trimming cost V 0 bases and J 4 bases, with 4 bases left between them. Germline CDR1 LNHDA, CDR2 SQIVND (reference sequence). CDR3 length equals 13 residues. The CDR3 reads CASSIERYNEQFF. In DNA, the CDR3 is TGTGCCAGTAGTATAGAGCGGTACAATGAGCAGTTCTTC.

In its sample, this clonotype was seen a few times. The rearrangement joins TRBV12-3 or TRBV12-4 to TRBJ1-2; D unresolved. Trimming left V 3 bases short and J 3 bases short, with 11 bases between. This CDR3 has 14 amino acids. The CDR3 nucleotides read TGTGCCAGCAGTTTCCTTTCGGGATACTATGGCTACACCTTC. Translation: CASSFLSGYYGYTF.

This clonotype was detected ten times or more. The chain joins TRBV7-8 to TRBJ2-6, with D unclear. Germline loops: CDR1 SGHVS, CDR2 FQNEAQ. This CDR3 has 14 amino acids. The V end lost 8 bases, the J end lost 0 bases, and 8 bases lay between the germline ends. The CDR3 region has the DNA TGTGCCAGCTACGCGCCCTCTGGGGCCAACGTCCTGACTTTC. It codes for CASYAPSGANVLTF.

Only a few counts were recorded for this clonotype. The rearrangement links TRBV11-2 to TRBJ2-3; D may be TRBD1 or TRBD2 (5 bases each). Germline assignment: CDR1 SGHAT and CDR2 FQNNGV. V shed 8 bases and J shed 2 bases, with 14 bases lying between them. CDR3 size: 14 residues. The CDR3 protein is CASFPGPNTDTQYF. For the CDR3, the DNA is TGTGCCAGCTTCCCGGGGCCTAACACAGATACGCAGTATTTT.

The chain links TRBV2 to TRBJ2-5, with D perhaps matching TRBD2 (6 bases). The CDR3 loop spans 16 amino acids. Trimming took off 3 bases at V and 5 bases at J, with 19 bases between the two ends. From germline, CDR1 is SNHLY and CDR2 FYNNEI. CDR3 residues: CASSDPRTRREETQYF. As DNA, the CDR3 is TGTGCCAGCAGTGACCCGCGGACCAGGAGGGAGGAGACCCAGTACTTC.

The chain employs TRBV28 and TRBJ2-7, with D perhaps TRBD2 (7 bases). Trimming took off 9 bases at V and 3 bases at J, with 18 bases between the two ends. The CDR3 runs to 14 residues. Looked up from germline, CDR1 is MDHEN and CDR2 is SYDVKM. The CDR3 coding sequence is TGTGCCAGTCTAGGTCGCGGGGGCAACTACGAGCAGTACGTC. This translates into CASLGRGGNYEQYV.

The CDR3 sequence: CASSQQEGLAGANEQFF. CDR3 nucleotide sequence: TGTGCCAGCAGCCAACAAGAAGGACTAGCGGGGGCCAATGAGCAGTTCTTC. J is TRBJ2-1 and V is TRBV4-2, with TRBD2 identical over 13 bases. This CDR3 has 17 amino acids. Germline V gene lookup returns CDR1 LGHNA and CDR2 YNFKEQ. V lost 2 bases to trimming and J lost 6 bases; unmatched junction nucleotides: 7.

This clonotype was recorded at least ten times. This chain joins TRBV15 and TRBJ1-3; D remains unclear. Trimming left V 0 bases short and J 0 bases short, with 12 bases between. This CDR3 has 17 residues. In germline, CDR1 is LNHNV, CDR2 YYDKDF (reference sequence). CDR3 sequence reads: CATSREMVSNSGNTIYF. As DNA, the CDR3 is TGTGCCACCAGCAGAGAAATGGTATCTAACTCTGGAAACACCATATATTTT.

This clonotype turned up a few times. The chain has TRBV4-3 and TRBJ1-5; D possibly corresponds to TRBD1 (5 bases). The CDR3 runs 14 residues. Looked up from germline, CDR1 is LGHNA and CDR2 is YSLEER. Trimming pared 0 bases from V and 7 bases from J, leaving 10 bases between. The DNA of the CDR3 is TGCGCCAGCAGCCAAGATGCAGGGTCCCAGCCCCAGCATTTT. It is translated as CASSQDAGSQPQHF.

The chain employs TRBV5-4 and TRBJ2-2, with D uncertain. The germline V gene encodes CDR1 SGHNT and CDR2 YYREEE (reference sequence). The CDR3 consists of 12 residues. With 4 bases removed from V and 5 bases from J, the gap between germline ends came to 6 bases. This CDR3 is CASSQTTGELFF. Written as DNA, the CDR3 is TGTGCCAGCAGCCAAACTACCGGGGAGCTGTTTTTT.

This clonotype was found a few times. The junction and the germline gene differ at one end; a read error may be behind it. The chain combines TRBV7-7 with TRBJ2-5; 7 bases agree with TRBD1. The CDR3 spans 14 residues. The germline gives CDR1 SSHAT, CDR2 FNYEAQ (reference sequence). The CDR3 sequence: CASSPEATGTSQYF. CDR3 coding DNA: TGTGCTAGCAGCCCAGAGGCGACAGGGACGTCCCAGTACTTC.

V gene TRBV29-1 combines with J gene TRBJ1-1; 10 bases line up with TRBD1. V lost 6 bases, J lost 5 bases, and 9 bases stayed unmatched. This CDR3 region has 14 residues. Germline V gene data show CDR1 as SQVTM and CDR2 as ANQGSEA. CDR3 nucleotide sequence: TGCAGCGTCGAGGGGACAGGGGACGGGACTGAAGCTTTCTTT. Translated, it gives CSVEGTGDGTEAFF.

This chain uses TRBV2 with TRBJ2-7; D tentatively reads TRBD1 or TRBD2 (5 bases each). V shed 6 bases and J shed 3 bases, with 12 bases lying between them. Germline lookup yields CDR1 SNHLY and CDR2 FYNNEI. The CDR3 is made up of 13 amino acids. In DNA form, the CDR3 reads TGTGCCAGCAGAGGGGAGACAGTCTACGAGCAGTACGTC. Residues: CASRGETVYEQYV.

This clonotype was found a few times. This chain uses TRBV5-1 with TRBJ2-3, with a possible D match to TRBD2 (6 bases). The CDR3 has 15 residues. Trimming took off 6 bases at V and 1 base at J, with 15 bases between the two ends. Germline CDR1 and CDR2: SGHRS and YFSETQ. The CDR3 DNA reads as TGCGCCAGCATCCGAGGTAGCGGAGGCACAGATACGCAGTATTTT. Amino acids: CASIRGSGGTDTQYF.

The chain combines TRBV6-1 with TRBJ2-5; a possible D gene is TRBD2 (6 bases). The CDR3 contains 13 residues. V was cut by 11 bases and J by 5 bases, with 18 bases left in between. Germline V gene data show CDR1 as MNHNS and CDR2 as SASEGT. The CDR3 nucleotides read TGTGCCGGGGGGTTTAGGGGCCCGGAGACCCAGTACTTC. Translation: CAGGFRGPETQYF.

There are a few counts of this clonotype. The V call is TRBV20-1, the J call TRBJ2-7, with TRBD1 matching 8 bases. CDR1 and CDR2 from the germline V gene are DFQATT and SNEGSKA (reference sequence). J was trimmed by 5 bases and V by 1 base; bases with no gene match: 16. This CDR3 has 17 residues. The CDR3 DNA reads TGCAGTGCTAGAGGGGGCCGCGGAGCGACAGGGGTCCACGAGCAGTACTTC. It codes for CSARGGRGATGVHEQYF.

This clonotype has only a few counts. The chain has TRBV7-2 and TRBJ2-2; TRBD1 matches at 7 bases. Germline V CDR1 and CDR2: SGHTA, FQGNSA. Trimming removed 4 bases from V and 6 bases from J; junction bases left unmatched: 11. The CDR3 spans 16 residues. CDR3 sequence reads: CASSSAFRQGSGELFF. Written as DNA, the CDR3 is TGTGCCAGCAGCTCGGCCTTTCGACAGGGTTCCGGGGAGCTGTTTTTT.

The chain has TRBV24-1 and TRBJ2-3; TRBD1 aligns across 9 bases. Trimming at V came to 7 bases and at J to 6 bases, leaving 7 bases not matched to a gene. The CDR3 has 14 residues. CDR1 and CDR2 from the germline V gene are KGHDR and SFDVKD. CDR3 nucleotides: TGTGCCACCAGGGAGGGGACAGGGTACGATACGCAGTATTTT. Translating gives CATREGTGYDTQYF.

This clonotype has more than one count but fewer than ten. J is TRBJ2-7 and V is TRBV7-9; TRBD2 matches 7 bases. Looked up from germline, CDR1 is SEHNR and CDR2 is FQNEAQ (reference sequence). V shed 3 bases and J 7 bases; nucleotides not matched to a gene: 6. CDR3 length equals 13 residues. The chain's CDR3 is CASSLGGSGEQYV. CDR3 DNA sequence: TGTGCCAGCAGCTTGGGAGGGAGCGGGGAGCAGTACGTC.

CDR3 protein: CASSQDYSPGYF. CDR3 nucleotide sequence: TGTGCCAGCAGCCAAGATTACTCCCCGGGGTACTTC. The chain uses TRBV3-1 and TRBJ2-5, with D hard to call. The germline gives CDR1 LGHDT, CDR2 YNNKEL (reference sequence). Trimming removed 0 bases from V and 13 bases from J, with 12 bases in between. The CDR3 runs to 12 residues.

This chain uses TRBV4-1 with TRBJ1-3, with D uncertain. Per the germline V gene, CDR1 is MGHRA and CDR2 is YSYEKL. Between the trimmed V and J ends, which lost 4 bases and 2 bases, there was a span of 12 bases. This CDR3 is 15 amino acids long. CDR3 nucleotides: TGCGCCAGCAGCCCCCCCCGGGCTGCTGGAAACACCATATATTTT. This gives the protein CASSPPRAAGNTIYF.

This clonotype appeared a few times. The chain employs TRBV6-5 and TRBJ2-3; no reliable D call. The CDR3 runs 12 residues. The germline V and J ends were trimmed by 9 bases and 13 bases, with 20 bases remaining between them. Germline V CDR1 and CDR2: MNHEY, SVGAGI. CDR3: CASRYPHSHKYF. The CDR3 nucleotides are TGTGCCAGTCGGTACCCCCACAGCCATAAGTATTTT.

The chain is built from TRBV4-1 and TRBJ2-5; D is perhaps TRBD1 (5 bases). The CDR3 is 14 residues long. The V gene's germline CDR1 is MGHRA and CDR2 YSYEKL. V was shortened by 8 bases and J by 7 bases, with 20 bases between the two germline ends. The DNA of the CDR3 is TGCGCCAGCGGAATGATTGGGGCGGAAGGGACCCAGTACTTC. Its translation: CASGMIGAEGTQYF.

A few counts support this clonotype. The chain recombines TRBV10-2 with TRBJ2-5, with TRBD2 matching over 12 bases. Unmatched junction bases numbered 6, after V lost 3 bases and J lost 7 bases. From germline, CDR1 is WSHSY and CDR2 SAAADI. The CDR3 is 15 amino acids. The CDR3 is CASSDLAGGPGTQYF. For the CDR3, the DNA is TGCGCCAGCAGTGACCTAGCGGGGGGGCCTGGGACCCAGTACTTC.

The chain employs TRBV20-1 and TRBJ2-3, with D possibly TRBD1 on 5 matching bases. V lost 5 bases, J lost 2 bases, and 14 bases lay in between. The CDR3 totals 14 residues. The germline gives CDR1 DFQATT, CDR2 SNEGSKA (reference sequence). This CDR3 reads CSAYIDSPTDTQYF. The CDR3 DNA sequence: TGCAGTGCTTACATAGACAGTCCCACAGATACGCAGTATTTT.

The table lists this clonotype with a few counts. V and J are TRBV6-1 and TRBJ2-5, with D unresolved. Germline CDR1 and CDR2: MNHNS and SASEGT. The V end was cut by 0 bases, the J end by 3 bases, with 11 bases between. The CDR3 has 15 amino acids. In DNA form, the CDR3 reads TGTGCCAGCAGTGAAGCGCGACGGACGAAAGAGACCCAGTACTTC. As protein: CASSEARRTKETQYF.

The chain carries TRBV21-1 and TRBJ2-7. TRBV21-1 is shown as a pseudogene. The CDR3 sequence is 14 residues long. Here the CDR3 DNA reads TGTGCCAGCAGCAAAAGGCAGTGGTGCTACGAGCAGTACGTC. Translating it yields CASSKRQWCYEQYV.

The rearrangement uses TRBV27 and TRBJ1-5; D remains unclear. Germline CDR1 MNHEY, CDR2 SMNVEV (reference sequence). CDR3 length equals 13 residues. V lost 9 bases and J 2 bases, leaving 11 bases between the germline ends. Written as DNA, the CDR3 is TGTGCCAGTTGGACCTCGGGCAATCAGCCCCAGCATTTT. This translates into CASWTSGNQPQHF.

This clonotype was observed many times. V usage is TRBV12-3 or TRBV12-4 and J usage is TRBJ2-7, with D possibly TRBD2 on 5 matching bases. The CDR3 length is 15 residues. V lost 2 bases and J 3 bases, leaving 14 bases between the germline ends. DNA of the CDR3: TGTGCCAGCAGTTTACGGGCGGGTCTTGGCTACGAGCAGTACTTC. It translates to CASSLRAGLGYEQYF.